What follows are 4 T cell receptor beta chains derived from one specimen sequenced in a study of technical replicates of blood from several donors. Generated by immunoSEQ multiplex PCR, the TCRdb table keeps only in-frame clones and is missing some. This repertoire shows more than 70,000 clones, approximately 96% found once; its top ten account for roughly 0.2%. The sequencing input was T cells isolated from PBMCs. The receptor source for this set is a human donor in good health.

This clone was seen only once. The chain couples TRBV19 to TRBJ2-7, with a possible D match to TRBD2 (6 bases). Germline V gene sequence: CDR1 LNHDA, CDR2 SQIVND (reference sequence). Trimming removed 0 bases from V and 3 bases from J, with 12 bases in between. The CDR3 has 15 residues. Here the CDR3 reads CASSIDGREYYEQYF. The CDR3 DNA follows: TGTGCCAGTAGTATAGATGGGCGGGAATACTACGAGCAGTACTTC.

The rearrangement uses TRBV5-5 and TRBJ1-2; D is perhaps TRBD1 (6 bases). Looked up from germline, CDR1 is SGHKS and CDR2 is YYEKEE (reference sequence). The CDR3 extends over 14 amino acids. Between the trimmed V and J ends, which lost 0 bases and 3 bases, there was a span of 9 bases. The CDR3 loop reads CASSLAGEDYGYTF. The CDR3 nucleotides read TGTGCCAGCAGCTTGGCAGGGGAAGACTATGGCTACACCTTC.

The V call is TRBV7-8, the J call TRBJ1-1, with D perhaps matching TRBD1 (6 bases). The CDR3 loop spans 17 amino acids. Germline values: CDR1 SGHVS, CDR2 FQNEAQ. The V end was cut by 4 bases, the J end by 0 bases, with 18 bases between. The CDR3 is CASSWYRAGGMNTEAFF. Written as DNA, the CDR3 is TGTGCCAGCAGCTGGTACAGGGCGGGCGGAATGAACACTGAAGCTTTCTTT.

This chain uses TRBV11-2 with TRBJ2-5; TRBD2 is a possible D gene (6 bases). The CDR3 contains 16 residues. Trimming cost V 5 bases and J 0 bases, with 16 bases left between them. CDR1 and CDR2 from the germline V gene are SGHAT and FQNNGV. This CDR3 reads CASSPGVAVYQETQYF. CDR3 nucleotide sequence: TGTGCCAGCAGCCCCGGGGTAGCGGTGTACCAAGAGACCCAGTACTTC. The full variable domain, its missing parts supplied by reference TRBV11-2 and TRBJ2-5, is EAGVAQSPRYKIIEKRQSVAFWCNPISGHATLYWYQQILGQGPKLLIQFQNNGVVDDSQLPKDRFSAERLKGVDSTLKIQPAKLEDSAVYLCASSPGVAVYQETQYFGPGTRLLVL.